This T cell receptor beta chain was identified in a study of blood T cell repertoires in COVID-19. Using immunoSEQ multiplex PCR, the repertoire was profiled, and TCRdb retains in-frame clones only, with some absent. The data show over 200,000 clones, 89% seen once. Trimming cost V 5 bases and J 5 bases; bases outside gene matches: 5. CDR3 length equals 13 residues. The germline V gene encodes CDR1 LNHNV and CDR2 YYDKDF (reference sequence). The chain couples TRBV15 to TRBJ1-1; 7 nucleotides match TRBD1. The TCR sequence derives from a man aged 60 to 75 who had recovered from COVID-19. Sequencing was performed on peripheral blood. As DNA, the CDR3 is TGTGCCACCAGCGCAGGGGGTCCGACTGAAGCTTTCTTT. Translating gives CATSAGGPTEAFF.